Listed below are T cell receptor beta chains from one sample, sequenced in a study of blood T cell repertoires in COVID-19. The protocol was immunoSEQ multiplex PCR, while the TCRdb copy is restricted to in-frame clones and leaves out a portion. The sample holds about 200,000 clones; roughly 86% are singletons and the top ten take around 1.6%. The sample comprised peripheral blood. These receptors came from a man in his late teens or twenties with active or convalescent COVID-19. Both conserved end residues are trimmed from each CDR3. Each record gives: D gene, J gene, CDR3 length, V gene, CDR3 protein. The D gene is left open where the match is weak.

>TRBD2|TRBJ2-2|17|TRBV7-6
ASSPEGTSGRRDTGELF
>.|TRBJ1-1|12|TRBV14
ASSPTSGAPEAF
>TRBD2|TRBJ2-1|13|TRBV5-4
ASRNLAGGHNEQF
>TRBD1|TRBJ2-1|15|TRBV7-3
ASSLPRDRPSYNEQF
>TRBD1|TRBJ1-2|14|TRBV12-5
ASGSGQGAVWYGYT
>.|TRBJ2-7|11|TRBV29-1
SVVTGQAYEQY
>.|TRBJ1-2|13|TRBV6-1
ASSEGPGWDYGYT
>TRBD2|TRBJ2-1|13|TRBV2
ASQKPTSVDNEQF
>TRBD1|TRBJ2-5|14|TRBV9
ASSVGHAGGVETQY
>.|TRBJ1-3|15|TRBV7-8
ASSLLAPRDPGNTIY
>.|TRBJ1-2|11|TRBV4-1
ASSQEMEVGYT
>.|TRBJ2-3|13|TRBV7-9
ASSLVRGSTDTQY
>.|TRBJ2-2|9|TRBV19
ASSYTGELF
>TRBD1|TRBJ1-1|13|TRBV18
ASSPLQGAREEAF
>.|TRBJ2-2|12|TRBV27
ASSSTSFAGELF
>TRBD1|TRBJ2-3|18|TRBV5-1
ASALRDRGRSAKNADTQY
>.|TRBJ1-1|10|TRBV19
ASSPQRGEAF
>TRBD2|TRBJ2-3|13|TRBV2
ASTGLAGSTDTQY
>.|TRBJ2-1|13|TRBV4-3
ASSQGSSGVNEQF
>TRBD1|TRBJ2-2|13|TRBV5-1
ASSLGQGAYGELF
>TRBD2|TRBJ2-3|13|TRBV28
ASSTGLAGGDTQY
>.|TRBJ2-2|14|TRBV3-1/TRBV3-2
ASSQGSLGSTGELF
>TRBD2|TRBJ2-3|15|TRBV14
ASSQAGRASFTDTQY
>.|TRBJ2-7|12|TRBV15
ATSRDARDTEQY
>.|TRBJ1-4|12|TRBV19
ASSPPSRDEKLF
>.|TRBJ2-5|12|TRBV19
ASSISGGQETQY
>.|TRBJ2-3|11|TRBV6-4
ASSVGQSDTQY
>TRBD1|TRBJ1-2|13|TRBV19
ASRRDRGQNYGYT
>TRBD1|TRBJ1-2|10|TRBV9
ASSGQGRGYT
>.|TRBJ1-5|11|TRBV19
ASSPGGTQPQH
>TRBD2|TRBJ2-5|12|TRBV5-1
ASSLAGGQETQY
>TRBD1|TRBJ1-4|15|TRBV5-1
ASREGTGVGTNEKLF
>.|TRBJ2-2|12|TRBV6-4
ASSGTDNTGELF
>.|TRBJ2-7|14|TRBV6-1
ASSEASTASSYEQY
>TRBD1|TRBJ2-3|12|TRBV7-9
ASSTSSGGDTQY
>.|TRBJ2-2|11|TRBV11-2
ASSFGSTGELF